This T cell receptor (beta chain) was profiled in a study of blood T cell repertoires in COVID-19. Study summary: Sites across the United States, Italy and Spain contributed samples from acute and convalescent COVID-19. T cells, B-cell-depleted T cells, or PBMCs supplied cDNA or gDNA.

Original processing notes: Nucleated cell number was recorded as an estimate derived from reference gene primer amplification. Sequencing was performed with immunoSEQ multiplex PCR; in TCRdb, only in-frame clones are kept and a portion is missing. That table supplies the V and J calls and clone size; D and trimming were determined from the DNA. Of some 260,000 clones listed, roughly 87% were seen once; the top ten hold 3%. Germline CDR1 and CDR2: SNHLY and FYNNEI. The junction had 5 bases not matched to a gene; V was cut back by 5 bases and J by 6 bases. The CDR3 is 15 amino acids. The source is a man younger than 30 with active or convalescent COVID-19. The sequenced sample was peripheral blood. The chain is built from TRBV2 and TRBJ2-1, with 12 bases aligning to TRBD1. In DNA, the CDR3 is TGTGCCAGCAGTAGGGGACAGGGGGCCTTCAATGAGCAGTTCTTC. As protein: CASSRGQGAFNEQFF.